These 31 T cell receptor beta chains came from one sample sequenced in a study of T cell changes during pregnancy in multiple sclerosis. Libraries were prepared by immunoSEQ multiplex PCR; TCRdb keeps only in-frame clonotypes and omits some of them. Among tens of thousands of clones, 92% were seen once, and the ten largest hold approximately 2%. Sequencing used peripheral blood, obtained in the third trimester of pregnancy. The receptors were sampled from a female donor in good health, enrolled as a control in a pregnancy study.

V is TRBV5-1 and J is TRBJ2-3, with 11 bases fitting TRBD2. There are 19 residues in the CDR3. CDR1 and CDR2 (germline): SGHRS, YFSETQ. J was trimmed by 3 bases and V by 0 bases; bases with no gene match: 12. This CDR3 is CASSLGAFGSGRATDTQYF. The CDR3 bases are TGCGCCAGCAGCTTGGGGGCATTCGGTAGCGGGAGGGCGACAGATACGCAGTATTTT.

This chain uses TRBV5-4 with TRBJ2-1; 7 nucleotides agree with TRBD2. The CDR3 spans 16 residues. From germline, CDR1 is SGHNT and CDR2 YYREEE (reference sequence). Unmatched junction bases numbered 11, after V lost 4 bases and J lost 4 bases. CDR3 residues: CASSTLSGGAYNEQFF. Written as DNA, the CDR3 is TGTGCCAGCAGCACGCTATCGGGAGGCGCGTACAATGAGCAGTTCTTC.

The chain uses TRBV2 and TRBJ2-5; the D is unclear. Trimming shortened V by 5 bases and J by 5 bases, and 18 bases separated the two germline ends. Germline values: CDR1 SNHLY, CDR2 FYNNEI. This CDR3 has 15 amino acids. The CDR3 DNA reads as TGTGCCAGCAGTTACGCTAGAGTCGGGTGGGAGACCCAGTACTTC. It is translated as CASSYARVGWETQYF.

This clone appeared once. The rearrangement links TRBV13 to TRBJ2-2; TRBD1 aligns across 7 bases. The junction had 9 bases not matched to a gene; V was cut back by 5 bases and J by 6 bases. This CDR3 region has 15 residues. The germline CDR1 and CDR2 sequences are PRHDT and FYEKMQ (reference sequence). The CDR3 region has the DNA TGTGCCAGCAGCACCCTGACAGGGCAGTCCGGGGAGCTGTTTTTT. Translated, it gives CASSTLTGQSGELFF.

The rearrangement joins TRBV6-5 to TRBJ2-7, with 7 bases aligning to TRBD1. The CDR3 runs 14 residues. The V segment lost 5 bases and the J segment 9 bases; nucleotides outside the gene matches: 13. Germline CDR1 is MNHEY and CDR2 is SVGAGI. This CDR3 is CASSPNRDRPGQYF. The CDR3 coding sequence is TGTGCCAGCAGTCCAAACCGGGACAGACCTGGGCAGTACTTC.

This clone was counted once. This rearrangement joins TRBV5-1 to TRBJ2-2; D possibly corresponds to TRBD2 (6 bases). The germline V gene has CDR1 SGHRS and CDR2 YFSETQ. This CDR3 has 16 amino acids. Trimming cost V 2 bases and J 1 base, with 12 bases left between them. This CDR3 is CASSFNAGMNTGELFF. CDR3 nucleotide sequence: TGCGCCAGCAGCTTTAACGCGGGGATGAACACCGGGGAGCTGTTTTTT.

The chain uses TRBV5-4 and TRBJ2-1; 12 bases line up with TRBD2. CDR3 length: 15 amino acids. CDR1 is SGHNT and CDR2 is YYREEE in the germline V gene (reference sequence). Germline trimming cut 6 bases from V and 9 bases from J; bases unmatched to any gene: 10. The CDR3 region is CASTSLAGGPGEQFF. CDR3 DNA: TGTGCCAGCACCTCCCTAGCGGGAGGGCCGGGTGAGCAGTTCTTC. Full variable domain (remainder filled in from reference TRBV5-4 and TRBJ2-1): ETGVTQSPTHLIKTRGQQVTLRCSSQSGHNTVSWYQQALGQGPQFIFQYYREEENGRGNFPPRFSGLQFPNYSSELNVNALELDDSALYLCASTSLAGGPGEQFFGPGTRLTVL.

The chain has TRBV7-2 and TRBJ2-5; 7 bases are a match to TRBD1. Germline CDR1 SGHTA, CDR2 FQGNSA. The CDR3 length is 15 residues. J was trimmed by 0 bases and V by 5 bases; bases with no gene match: 6. Written as DNA, the CDR3 is TGTGCCAGCAGCCGGGACAGATCGTACCAAGAGACCCAGTACTTC. Translated: CASSRDRSYQETQYF.

The J gene is TRBJ2-1, the V gene TRBV6-5; the match to TRBD2 covers 8 bases. V gave up 5 bases and J gave up 10 bases; unmatched junction bases: 7. CDR3 length: 13 residues. Germline V CDR1 and CDR2: MNHEY, SVGAGI. Here the CDR3 reads CASSRPRLAEQFF. CDR3 DNA: TGTGCCAGCAGTCGCCCCCGACTAGCGGAGCAGTTCTTC.

The chain is built from TRBV19 and TRBJ2-3; D remains ambiguous. The ends were cut back, 6 bases at V and 0 bases at J, with 13 bases in the middle. The germline gives CDR1 LNHDA, CDR2 SQIVND (reference sequence). The length of the CDR3 is 15 residues. The CDR3, as DNA: TGTGCCAGTAGGGGCACCTTTACTAGCACAGATACGCAGTATTTT. Its protein is CASRGTFTSTDTQYF.

The chain joins TRBV25-1 to TRBJ2-2; D is unresolved. V lost 2 bases and J lost 4, with 8 bases in between. Germline CDR1 reads MGHDK; CDR2 reads SYGVNS. The CDR3 consists of 14 residues. CDR3 protein: CASSELYLTGELFF. CDR3 nucleotide sequence: TGTGCCAGCAGTGAACTCTACCTCACCGGGGAGCTGTTTTTT.

The chain couples TRBV19 to TRBJ2-1; D is possibly TRBD2 (5 bases). Germline V gene sequence: CDR1 LNHDA, CDR2 SQIVND (reference sequence). The CDR3 is 15 amino acids. Trimming removed 2 bases from V and 8 bases from J, with 16 bases in between. The CDR3 here is CASSIISARSYEQFF. CDR3 nucleotide sequence: TGTGCCAGTAGTATAATTAGCGCCCGGTCCTATGAGCAGTTCTTC. Based on the CDR3 plus reference TRBV19 and TRBJ2-1, the full variable domain is DGGITQSPKYLFRKEGQNVTLSCEQNLNHDAMYWYRQDPGQGLRLIYYSQIVNDFQKGDIAEGYSVSREKKESFPLTVTSAQKNPTAFYLCASSIISARSYEQFFGPGTRLTVL.

The J gene is TRBJ2-7, the V gene TRBV28; a possible D gene is TRBD1 (6 bases). Germline loops: CDR1 MDHEN, CDR2 SYDVKM. The CDR3 spans 14 residues. V lost 6 bases, J lost 6 bases, and 18 bases lay in between. The CDR3 DNA reads as TGTGCCAGCAGCTCTTCAGGTACAGGGATCGAGCAGTACTTC. It translates to CASSSSGTGIEQYF.

The chain recombines TRBV23-1 with TRBJ1-1, with 8 nucleotides matching TRBD1. TRBV23-1 is treated as an ORF (open reading frame) with a function not yet certain. V lost 0 bases to trimming and J lost 10 bases; unmatched junction nucleotides: 10. The CDR3 loop spans 15 amino acids. For the CDR3, the DNA is TGCGCCAGCAGTCAATCAAATTACAGGGGGGAGGGAGCTTTCTTT. It specifies CASSQSNYRGEGAFF.

This chain joins TRBV5-1 and TRBJ2-3; D possibly corresponds to TRBD2 (5 bases). The CDR3 spans 15 residues. Trimming shortened V by 4 bases and J by 0 bases, and 12 bases separated the two germline ends. Germline V gives CDR1 SGHRS, CDR2 YFSETQ. The CDR3 DNA is TGCGCCAGCAGCCTTGAGCGGACCAGCACAGATACGCAGTATTTT. Residues: CASSLERTSTDTQYF.

V gene TRBV28 combines with J gene TRBJ2-7; TRBD1 is a possible D gene (5 bases). Per germline, CDR1 MDHEN and CDR2 SYDVKM. Between the trimmed V and J ends, which lost 7 bases and 7 bases, there was a span of 8 bases. This CDR3 has 10 amino acids. CDR3 DNA: TGTGCCAGCAAGGGGTGGGAGCAGTACTTC. This codes for CASKGWEQYF.

The CDR3 sequence: CASRPLLDRALGEQYF. CDR3 in DNA: TGTGCCAGCCGCCCGCTTCTGGACAGGGCTCTAGGGGAGCAGTACTTC. The V gene is TRBV7-9, the J gene TRBJ2-7; 8 bases agree with TRBD1. Germline V gene sequence: CDR1 SEHNR, CDR2 FQNEAQ (reference sequence). This CDR3 has 16 amino acids. With 8 bases clipped from V and 7 bases from J, the junction kept 19 bases outside the gene matches.

The CDR3 reads CASSSYERQSSYGYTF. The CDR3 nucleotides read TGTGCCAGTAGTTCATATGAGCGACAGTCCTCCTATGGCTACACCTTC. The V call is TRBV19, the J call TRBJ1-2; D is perhaps TRBD1 (5 bases). The CDR3 totals 16 residues. In germline, CDR1 is LNHDA, CDR2 SQIVND (reference sequence). V was cut by 5 bases and J by 4 bases, with 20 bases left in between.

This rearrangement joins TRBV14 to TRBJ2-7; 13 bases agree with TRBD2. Germline CDR1 reads SGHDN; CDR2 reads FVKESK. Trimming removed 0 bases from V and 7 bases from J; junction bases left unmatched: 9. The CDR3 loop spans 17 amino acids. The CDR3 DNA reads TGTGCCAGCAGCCAAGATCCAACTAGCGGGAGGGCAAGAGAGCAGTACTTC. Encoded protein: CASSQDPTSGRAREQYF. Looking up the rest from reference TRBV14 and TRBJ2-7 gives the full variable domain: EAGVTQFPSHSVIEKGQTVTLRCDPISGHDNLYWYRRVMGKEIKFLLHFVKESKQDESGMPNNRFLAERTGGTYSTLKVQPAELEDSGVYFCASSQDPTSGRAREQYFGPGTRLTVT.

The chain recombines TRBV5-1 with TRBJ2-5; 7 positions agree with TRBD2. The CDR3 covers 15 residues. J was trimmed by 0 bases and V by 2 bases; bases with no gene match: 4. Germline CDR1 and CDR2: SGHRS and YFSETQ. This CDR3 reads CASSLAGRNQETQYF. CDR3 in DNA: TGCGCCAGCAGCTTAGCGGGGCGAAACCAAGAGACCCAGTACTTC.

CDR3 nucleotide sequence: TGTGCCAGCAGTTACGGGGACATGTACGGAGGCTACACCTTC. Its translation: CASSYGDMYGGYTF. The chain recombines TRBV6-5 with TRBJ1-2; D perhaps matches TRBD1 (6 bases). From germline, CDR1 is MNHEY and CDR2 SVGAGI. The ends were cut back, 2 bases at V and 8 bases at J, with 15 bases in the middle. The CDR3 consists of 14 residues.

The rearrangement uses TRBV27 and TRBJ2-4, with 9 bases aligning to TRBD1. The ends lost 6 bases at V and 7 bases at J; junction bases unmatched: 7. This CDR3 spans 14 amino acids. The germline V gene has CDR1 MNHEY and CDR2 SMNVEV (reference sequence). This CDR3 is CASSPSGTGNIQYF. The CDR3, as DNA: TGTGCCAGCAGCCCGTCCGGGACAGGGAACATTCAGTACTTC.

The rearrangement joins TRBV9 to TRBJ2-7; D is undetermined. The CDR3 extends over 13 amino acids. V shed 4 bases and J shed 4 bases, with 12 bases lying between them. The germline CDR1 and CDR2 sequences are SGDLS and YYNGEE. The CDR3 sequence is CASSSNLEYEQYF. CDR3 DNA: TGTGCCAGCAGCTCAAACTTAGAATACGAGCAGTACTTC.

The J gene is TRBJ2-5, the V gene TRBV7-2, with 8 bases matching TRBD2. The CDR3 runs 15 residues. The junction had 9 bases not matched to a gene; V was cut back by 2 bases and J by 7 bases. Germline lookup yields CDR1 SGHTA and CDR2 FQGNSA. The CDR3 region has the DNA TGTGCCAGCAGCTTACTTATGGCGGGGGGTGGGACCCAGTACTTC. Its protein product is CASSLLMAGGGTQYF.

The chain has TRBV7-2 and TRBJ2-7; TRBD1 might be the D (6 bases). Trimming stripped 5 bases from V and 3 bases from J, with 11 bases between. Germline V gives CDR1 SGHTA, CDR2 FQGNSA. This CDR3 has 13 residues. This chain's CDR3 is CASSEDRRYEQYF. The DNA for the CDR3 is TGTGCCAGCAGCGAGGACAGACGCTACGAGCAGTACTTC.

V is TRBV28 and J is TRBJ1-5, with TRBD1 as a possible D gene (6 bases). CDR3 length equals 14 residues. V shed 1 base and J shed 7 bases, with 11 bases lying between them. Looked up from germline, CDR1 is MDHEN and CDR2 is SYDVKM. CDR3 in amino acids: CASSLLGARQPQHF. The CDR3 DNA reads as TGTGCCAGCAGTTTATTGGGGGCGAGGCAGCCCCAGCATTTT. Full variable domain (outside the CDR3, taken from reference TRBV28 and TRBJ1-5): DVKVTQSSRYLVKRTGEKVFLECVQDMDHENMFWYRQDPGLGLRLIYFSYDVKMKEKGDIPEGYSVSREKKERFSLILESASTNQTSMYLCASSLLGARQPQHFGDGTRLSIL.

This clone was counted once. The rearrangement links TRBV30 to TRBJ1-2, with D tentatively TRBD1 (6 bases). The CDR3 is 13 amino acids. V lost 3 bases to trimming and J lost 4 bases, with 12 bases between them. The germline gives CDR1 GTSNPN, CDR2 SVGIG (reference sequence). CDR3 region: CAWRFTGSYGYTF. Here the CDR3 DNA reads TGTGCCTGGAGGTTCACAGGGAGCTATGGCTACACCTTC.

J is TRBJ2-7 and V is TRBV5-6; 8 positions match TRBD1. Germline V gene sequence: CDR1 SGHDT, CDR2 YYEEEE. V trimming: 4 bases; J trimming: 2 bases; junction bases outside the gene matches: 8. This CDR3 is built from 15 residues. The CDR3 is CASSPLRDRPYEQYF. The CDR3 DNA is TGTGCCAGCAGCCCCCTCCGGGACAGGCCCTACGAGCAGTACTTC.

The chain joins TRBV6-5 to TRBJ2-5; D may be TRBD2 (7 bases). There are 13 residues in the CDR3. Germline-derived CDR1 and CDR2 are MNHEY and SVGAGI. The germline V and J ends were trimmed by 6 bases and 9 bases, with 17 bases remaining between them. CDR3 amino acids: CASRPGGSKPQYF. The CDR3 DNA reads TGTGCCAGCAGACCGGGGGGCTCAAAGCCCCAGTACTTC.

V usage is TRBV12-2 and J usage is TRBJ2-3; the table's D call of TRBD2 was not tested on the DNA. TRBV12-2 is designated a pseudogene. This CDR3 is built from 10 residues. The CDR3 is CASRSPGQYF. DNA for the CDR3: TGTGCAAGTCGCTCCCCCGGGCAGTATTTT.

V is TRBV27 and J is TRBJ1-2; D gene ambiguous. This CDR3 has 14 amino acids. The V gene's germline CDR1 is MNHEY and CDR2 SMNVEV (reference sequence). V gave up 6 bases and J gave up 0 bases, with 11 bases separating them. The chain's CDR3 is CASSRGATNYGYTF. In DNA form, the CDR3 reads TGTGCCAGCAGCCGCGGTGCGACTAACTATGGCTACACCTTC.